A single sample is the source of the 13 T cell receptor beta chains below, sequenced in a study of beta chain features in type 1 diabetes listed by TCRdb under 2018. Libraries were prepared through the immunoSEQ multiplex PCR assay. The High Capacity cDNA Reverse Transcription Kit was used to reverse transcribe all of the isolated RNA, meaning that expressed TCRB transcripts were what got sequenced. TCRdb took over this immuneACCESS table, retaining in-frame rearrangements with V and J assigned. Such tables are incomplete; in checked studies, under half of the missing clones stem from an unresolved V gene, and the remainder is unexplained. The sample has 400,000 to 500,000 clones on record, over 11% of them singletons. The ten largest clones capture around 0.035% of the sample. Input material: naive CD4+ T cells from blood. Reading the label with the study, this specimen's cell subset or site is: true naive CD4+ T cells. The source of these receptors is a man aged 25 to 40 in good health.

The V gene is TRBV29-1, the J gene TRBJ2-3; D perhaps matches TRBD2 (6 bases). Germline assignment: CDR1 SQVTM and CDR2 ANQGSEA. The CDR3 length is 16 residues. Trimming shortened V by 5 bases and J by 4 bases, and 22 bases separated the two germline ends. CDR3 DNA sequence: TGCAGCGTTTTTCATGTCGGGAGAGGCCGTGCAGATACGCAGTATTTT. Its protein product is CSVFHVGRGRADTQYF.

The chain employs TRBV29-1 and TRBJ2-3; 8 bases map to TRBD1. After removal of 6 bases from V and 5 bases from J, the junction contained 7 bases not matched to a gene. The length of the CDR3 is 13 residues. Germline V gives CDR1 SQVTM, CDR2 ANQGSEA. CDR3 coding DNA: TGCAGCGTCCGGACAGGGAGGTTAGATACGCAGTATTTT. Protein: CSVRTGRLDTQYF.

This clone was detected only a few times. The chain links TRBV11-3 to TRBJ2-1; D is undetermined. Germline values: CDR1 SGHNT, CDR2 YENEEA. The V end was cut by 6 bases, the J end by 7 bases, with 4 bases between. The CDR3 is 10 amino acids. DNA of the CDR3: TGTGCCAGCAGAGGAAATGAGCAGTTCTTC. It encodes CASRGNEQFF.

The CDR3 DNA reads as TGTGCCAGCAGCTTATCGGGTCAGGGAGGCTACACCTTC. Translated, it gives CASSLSGQGGYTF. This rearrangement joins TRBV7-9 to TRBJ1-2; D might be TRBD1 (5 bases). Trimming pared 2 bases from V and 8 bases from J, leaving 12 bases between. The CDR3 runs to 13 residues. CDR1 and CDR2 (germline): SEHNR, FQNEAQ (reference sequence). Full variable domain (outside the CDR3, taken from reference TRBV7-9 and TRBJ1-2): DTGVSQNPRHKITKRGQNVTFRCDPISEHNRLYWYRQTLGQGPEFLTYFQNEAQLEKSRLLSDRFSAERPKGSFSTLEIQRTEQGDSAMYLCASSLSGQGGYTFGSGTRLTVV.

This clone was counted a few times. The chain combines TRBV20-1 with TRBJ1-2; the D is unclear. CDR3 length: 11 amino acids. Between the trimmed V and J ends, which lost 6 bases and 5 bases, there was a span of 10 bases. The V gene's germline CDR1 is DFQATT and CDR2 SNEGSKA (reference sequence). CDR3 sequence: CSAAIQYGYTF. The CDR3, as DNA: TGCAGTGCCGCAATACAGTATGGCTACACCTTC.

The chain couples TRBV7-8 to TRBJ2-2; 7 positions agree with TRBD1. The CDR3 runs 13 residues. Germline CDR1 reads SGHVS; CDR2 reads FQNEAQ. The ends lost 5 bases at V and 6 bases at J; junction bases unmatched: 3. The CDR3: CASSPGQPGELFF. In DNA form, the CDR3 reads TGTGCCAGCAGCCCGGGACAGCCCGGGGAGCTGTTTTTT. Variable domain in full (rest from reference TRBV7-8 and TRBJ2-2): GAGVSQSPRYKVAKRGQDVALRCDPISGHVSLFWYQQALGQGPEFLTYFQNEAQLDKSGLPSDRFFAERPEGSVSTLKIQRTQQEDSAVYLCASSPGQPGELFFGEGSRLTVL.

This clone was detected a few times. The V and J genes are TRBV12-5 and TRBJ2-1; the D gene could be TRBD1 or TRBD2 (5 bases each). The CDR3 sequence is 13 residues long. The germline V and J ends were trimmed by 6 bases and 4 bases, with 10 bases remaining between them. CDR1 is LGHNT, CDR2 FRNRAP, per germline. The CDR3 here is CASGRDEYNEQFF. In nucleotides, the CDR3 is TGTGCTAGTGGACGGGACGAGTACAATGAGCAGTTCTTC.

The sample holds a few counts of this clone. The chain is built from TRBV6-5 and TRBJ2-1, with TRBD2 matching over 7 bases. The CDR3 is 16 residues long. Trimming at V came to 0 bases and at J to 2 bases, leaving 4 bases not matched to a gene. CDR1 MNHEY and CDR2 SVGAGI come from the germline V gene. CDR3 region: CASSYSVLATYNEQFF. Here the CDR3 DNA reads TGTGCCAGCAGTTACTCGGTACTAGCGACCTACAATGAGCAGTTCTTC.

The rearrangement uses TRBV27 and TRBJ2-7, with 8 bases aligning to TRBD1. Trimming took 6 bases from V and 2 from J; bases not matched to a gene: 6. The germline V gene encodes CDR1 MNHEY and CDR2 SMNVEV (reference sequence). The CDR3 extends over 14 amino acids. Here the CDR3 reads CASRETGGTYEQYV. CDR3 DNA sequence: TGTGCCAGCAGGGAAACAGGGGGGACCTACGAGCAGTACGTC.

The chain carries TRBV6-6 and TRBJ2-7, with unresolved D. CDR3 length equals 12 residues. Trimming removed 6 bases at V and 3 bases at J, with 9 bases between. CDR1 is MNHNY, CDR2 SVGAGI, per germline (reference sequence). CDR3 residues: CASRSIGYEQYF. The DNA of the CDR3 is TGTGCCAGCAGGTCTATCGGCTACGAGCAGTACTTC.

This clone has more than one count but fewer than ten. This sequence joins TRBV7-9 and TRBJ2-1; 8 nucleotides agree with TRBD1. CDR3 size: 17 residues. With 4 bases clipped from V and 7 bases from J, the junction kept 15 bases outside the gene matches. Germline V lookup: CDR1 SEHNR, CDR2 FQNEAQ (reference sequence). The DNA for the CDR3 is TGTGCCAGCAGCTCACTCGCAGGACAGGGTCCAAGTAATGAGCAGTTCTTC. Its translation: CASSSLAGQGPSNEQFF.

This clone has just a few counts. The rearrangement uses TRBV9 and TRBJ2-3; TRBD2 matches at 7 bases. CDR3 length: 17 residues. Germline CDR1 reads SGDLS; CDR2 reads YYNGEE. V gave up 0 bases and J gave up 1 base; unmatched junction bases: 8. CDR3 sequence (DNA): TGTGCCAGCAGCGTAGCCCCAGCGGGGAGGGGCACAGATACGCAGTATTTT. Encoded protein: CASSVAPAGRGTDTQYF.

This clone was found a few times. This chain uses TRBV9 with TRBJ1-1, with 8 nucleotides matching TRBD1. With V trimmed by 3 bases and J by 3 bases, 1 base remained unmatched. The CDR3 is 13 residues long. Germline lookup yields CDR1 SGDLS and CDR2 YYNGEE. The CDR3 DNA sequence: TGTGCCAGCAGCGAGGGACAGGACACTGAAGCTTTCTTT. It specifies CASSEGQDTEAFF.